The clone carrying this T cell receptor (beta chain) was counted a few times. The antigen remains unidentified. The CDR3 spans 14 residues. Germline V gene data show CDR1 as MNHEY and CDR2 as SMNVEV (reference sequence). Trimming removed 5 bases from V and 4 bases from J; junction bases left unmatched: 2. This entry belongs to a study of shared clonotypes between healthy human individuals. Study as a whole: The cohort had two women and a few men, ages 18 to 49. Study-wide findings and caveats: Exclusively blood specimens were collected; tissue repertoires likely differ.

Libraries were prepared by immunoSEQ multiplex PCR; TCRdb keeps only in-frame clonotypes and omits some of them. The sample yields about half a million clones, roughly 80% seen once. The rearrangement joins TRBV27 to TRBJ2-1, with 10 bases fitting TRBD2. This receptor was identified in a woman aged 40 to 50 in good health. Some clones in this sample may be carry-over from other donors' samples. Sequenced sample: PBMCs. The CDR3 nucleotides are TGTGCCAGCAGTCGGACTAGCGGATACAATGAGCAGTTCTTC. This gives the protein CASSRTSGYNEQFF.